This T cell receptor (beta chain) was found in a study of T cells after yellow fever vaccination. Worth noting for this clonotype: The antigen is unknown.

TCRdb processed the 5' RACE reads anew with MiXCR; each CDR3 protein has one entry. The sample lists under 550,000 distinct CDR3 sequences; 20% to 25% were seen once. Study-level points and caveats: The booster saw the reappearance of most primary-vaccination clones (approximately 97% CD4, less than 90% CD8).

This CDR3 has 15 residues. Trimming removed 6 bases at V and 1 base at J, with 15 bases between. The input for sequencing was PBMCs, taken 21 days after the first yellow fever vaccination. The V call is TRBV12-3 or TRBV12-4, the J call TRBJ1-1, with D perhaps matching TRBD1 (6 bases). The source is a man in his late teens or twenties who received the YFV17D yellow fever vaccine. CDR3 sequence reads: CASRPPQGTNTEAFF. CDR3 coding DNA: TGTGCCAGCAGACCACCCCAGGGGACGAACACTGAAGCTTTCTTT.